Presented here are 14 T cell receptor beta chains from one specimen sequenced in a study of blood T cell repertoires in COVID-19. The repertoire was sequenced with immunoSEQ multiplex PCR; TCRdb's copy has only in-frame clones and lacks some. The repertoire includes roughly 190,000 clones, around nine tenths of them detected once, and approximately 3.3% sits in the top ten. The sample taken for sequencing was peripheral blood. The receptors were gathered from a man younger than 35 with active or convalescent COVID-19.

The chain carries TRBV19 and TRBJ2-3, with D uncertain. The V end was cut by 6 bases, the J end by 3 bases, with 10 bases between. Per germline, CDR1 LNHDA and CDR2 SQIVND (reference sequence). This CDR3 is 13 amino acids long. The CDR3 is CASRIRRTDTQYF. CDR3 DNA: TGTGCCAGTAGGATCCGGCGGACAGATACGCAGTATTTT.

This clone showed up just once. The chain links TRBV7-9 to TRBJ1-5; a possible D gene is TRBD1 (5 bases). CDR1 is SEHNR and CDR2 is FQNEAQ in the germline V gene (reference sequence). Trimming removed 3 bases from V and 1 base from J, with 7 bases in between. The CDR3 is 14 amino acids. The CDR3 protein is CASSLPGSNQPQHF. In DNA, the CDR3 is TGTGCCAGCAGCTTGCCAGGGAGCAATCAGCCCCAGCATTTT.

As DNA, the CDR3 is TGTGCCAGCAGTAATCCGGGACTAGCTACAACTGAGCAGTTCTTC. Protein: CASSNPGLATTEQFF. This chain connects TRBV11-1 to TRBJ2-1; 9 positions match TRBD2. From germline, CDR1 is SGHAT and CDR2 FQDESV (reference sequence). The CDR3 is 15 amino acids. J lost 9 bases, V lost 6 bases, and 12 bases had no gene match.

The chain combines TRBV11-2 with TRBJ1-1; D may be TRBD1 (5 bases). Between the trimmed V and J ends, which lost 5 bases and 4 bases, there was a span of 17 bases. The germline gives CDR1 SGHAT, CDR2 FQNNGV. The length of the CDR3 is 15 residues. In DNA form, the CDR3 reads TGTGCCAGCAGCCCACTTTCCGGGGGAGTCACTGAAGCTTTCTTT. The encoded protein is CASSPLSGGVTEAFF.

The V gene is TRBV7-6, the J gene TRBJ1-1, with D uncertain. V shed 3 bases and J shed 4 bases, with 9 bases lying between them. Germline V gene sequence: CDR1 SGHVS, CDR2 FNYEAQ. This CDR3 has 13 amino acids. This chain's CDR3 is CASSFGGSTEAFF. The DNA for the CDR3 is TGTGCCAGCAGCTTCGGAGGGAGCACTGAAGCTTTCTTT.

The rearrangement joins TRBV13 to TRBJ1-3; tentative D call: TRBD1 (5 bases). This CDR3 region has 14 residues. Germline V gene sequence: CDR1 PRHDT, CDR2 FYEKMQ (reference sequence). Deletions cut 5 bases from V and 2 bases from J, with 10 bases between. In DNA form, the CDR3 reads TGTGCCAGCAGCCCCCGGGGGACTGGAAACACCATATATTTT. Translation gives CASSPRGTGNTIYF.

The chain uses TRBV27 and TRBJ1-5, with a tentative D call TRBD1 (6 bases). With 6 bases removed from V and 4 bases from J, the gap between germline ends came to 7 bases. From germline, CDR1 is MNHEY and CDR2 SMNVEV (reference sequence). This CDR3 region has 12 residues. CDR3 loop: CASSQGNQPQHF. The CDR3 DNA follows: TGTGCCAGCAGCCAGGGGAATCAGCCCCAGCATTTT.

The chain employs TRBV7-6 and TRBJ2-2; D might be TRBD2 (6 bases). V lost 6 bases to trimming and J lost 7 bases, with 18 bases between them. Per the germline V gene, CDR1 is SGHVS and CDR2 is FNYEAQ. The CDR3 is 15 amino acids. The CDR3 DNA reads as TGTGCCAGCAGTAGTGAACCCGGGGGTATCGGGGAGCTGTTTTTT. Protein product: CASSSEPGGIGELFF.

CDR3 residues: CASSGRDRGETEAFF. CDR3 bases: TGTGCCAGCAGTGGGCGGGACAGGGGAGAAACTGAAGCTTTCTTT. The genes are TRBV6-6 and TRBJ1-1, with 10 bases that match TRBD1. With 5 bases clipped from V and 5 bases from J, the junction kept 8 bases outside the gene matches. Germline lookup yields CDR1 MNHNY and CDR2 SVGAGI (reference sequence). This CDR3 is 15 amino acids long.

The chain carries TRBV12-5 and TRBJ2-2; 9 positions match TRBD1. The J segment lost 4 bases and the V segment lost 6 bases, leaving 6 bases of the junction unmatched. The CDR3 has 15 residues. Germline lookup yields CDR1 LGHNT and CDR2 FRNRAP. Here the CDR3 reads CASGPGTGSTGELFF. The CDR3 bases are TGTGCTAGTGGACCCGGGACAGGGAGCACCGGGGAGCTGTTTTTT.

This clone was observed a single time. The genes are TRBV29-1 and TRBJ1-1; the D is unclear. This CDR3 has 14 amino acids. V gave up 2 bases and J gave up 3 bases, with 13 bases separating them. Germline CDR1 reads SQVTM; CDR2 reads ANQGSEA. The CDR3 DNA reads as TGCAGCGTTGAAAATCCTTACGGGGACACTGAAGCTTTCTTT. It specifies CSVENPYGDTEAFF.

The V call is TRBV6-5, the J call TRBJ1-3, with a weak D call TRBD1 (5 bases). Deletions cut 8 bases from V and 4 bases from J, with 15 bases between. CDR3 length: 14 amino acids. Germline V gene sequence: CDR1 MNHEY, CDR2 SVGAGI. The CDR3 coding sequence is TGTGCCAGCTGCAGGGTGCCCACGGGAAACACCATATATTTT. Its translation is CASCRVPTGNTIYF.

The V call is TRBV2, the J call TRBJ2-1; 9 bases are shared with TRBD1. In germline, CDR1 is SNHLY, CDR2 FYNNEI. This CDR3 has 12 amino acids. The trim removed 8 bases at V and 8 bases at J, leaving 4 bases unmatched. CDR3 in amino acids: CASGTGRHEQFF. In DNA, the CDR3 is TGTGCCAGCGGGACAGGGCGGCATGAGCAGTTCTTC.

This rearrangement joins TRBV6-2 or TRBV6-3 to TRBJ2-5; 7 bases are a match to TRBD2. The CDR3 is 16 amino acids. The V gene end was trimmed by 0 bases and the J gene end by 2 bases; junction bases not matched to a gene: 6. Germline V lookup: CDR1 MNHEY, CDR2 SVGEGT. The CDR3 here is CASSYSGGRGQETQYF. CDR3 DNA: TGTGCCAGCAGTTACTCAGGAGGGAGGGGACAAGAGACCCAGTACTTC.